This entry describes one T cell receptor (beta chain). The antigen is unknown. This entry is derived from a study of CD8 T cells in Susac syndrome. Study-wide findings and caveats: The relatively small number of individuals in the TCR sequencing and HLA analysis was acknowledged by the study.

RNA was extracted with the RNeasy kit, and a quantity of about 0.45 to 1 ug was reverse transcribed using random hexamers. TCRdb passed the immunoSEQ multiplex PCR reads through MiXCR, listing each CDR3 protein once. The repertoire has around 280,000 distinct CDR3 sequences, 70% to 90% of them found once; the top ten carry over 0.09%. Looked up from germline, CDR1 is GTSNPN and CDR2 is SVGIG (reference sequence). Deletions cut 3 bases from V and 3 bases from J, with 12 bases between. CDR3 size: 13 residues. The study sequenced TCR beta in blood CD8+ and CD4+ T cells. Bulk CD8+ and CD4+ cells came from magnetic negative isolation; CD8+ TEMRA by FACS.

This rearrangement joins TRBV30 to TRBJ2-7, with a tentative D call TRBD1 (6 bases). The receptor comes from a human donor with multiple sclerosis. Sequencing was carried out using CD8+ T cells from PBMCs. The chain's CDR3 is CAWSPGTRYEQYF. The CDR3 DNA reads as TGTGCCTGGAGCCCAGGGACACGCTACGAGCAGTACTTC.